A selection of T cell receptor beta chains follows, all from one sample in a study of T cells expressing NK-cell markers. TCRdb reprocessed the 5' RACE reads, keeping one entry per CDR3 protein, no DNA. The sample's table shows more than 400,000 distinct CDR3 sequences. Sample: blood T cells: a sorted CD56 or NKG2C T cell subset, CD4+ or CD8+ T cells, or bulk PBMC T cells (not recorded which). The receptors derive from a woman between 18 and 75 years old in good health. CDR3s include the opening cysteine and the closing phenylalanine or tryptophan.

v_gene	j_gene	CDR3aa
TRBV12-3/TRBV12-4	TRBJ1-2	CASSREDSASYGYTF
TRBV7-2	TRBJ1-5	CASSPGQGIQPQHF
TRBV20-1	TRBJ2-5	CSASKGAYEETQYF
TRBV24-1	TRBJ2-1	CATSDLRDREVVEQFF
TRBV20-1	TRBJ1-1	CSAPTELNTEAFF
TRBV4-3	TRBJ1-3	CASSQTPTGISGNTIYF
TRBV21-1	TRBJ2-5	CASSKRREFTETQYF
TRBV7-2	TRBJ1-2	CASSLGIGSPYGYTF
TRBV10-3	TRBJ2-3	CAISQTSGEDTQYF
TRBV12-1	TRBJ2-3	CASSLGLAEVTDTQYF
TRBV6-1	TRBJ2-4	CASRSQGSFGWGFQYF
TRBV2	TRBJ2-2	CASTGLGVAGELFF
TRBV2	TRBJ2-2	CASSTEGTGELFF
TRBV5-5	TRBJ2-5	CASSLGGTNQETQYF
TRBV5-1	TRBJ1-2	CASSSESGRSGYTF
TRBV20-1	TRBJ1-1	CSAPDRSGGAFF
TRBV27	TRBJ1-1	CASSPTHLAEAFF
TRBV27	TRBJ2-1	CASRPTWSEQFF
TRBV20-1	TRBJ2-2	CSARSPGELFF
TRBV20-1	TRBJ2-3	CSASPRRAGTDTQYF
TRBV9	TRBJ2-1	CASSVAGALSYNEQFF
TRBV11-3	TRBJ2-2	CASTAGRNTGELFF
TRBV29-1	TRBJ2-2	CSVRPENTGELFF
TRBV12-3/TRBV12-4	TRBJ1-2	CASSLPGTGVGYTF
TRBV6-1	TRBJ2-7	CASRFGGRGMYEQYF
TRBV6-2/TRBV6-3	TRBJ2-3	CASSYFDTQYF
TRBV19	TRBJ2-7	CASSIVGDSYEQYF
TRBV6-1	TRBJ1-1	CASRRQGAGNTEAFF
TRBV5-4	TRBJ1-4	CASSFSGEKLFF
TRBV20-1	TRBJ1-1	CSANGGLNTEAFF
TRBV12-3/TRBV12-4	TRBJ1-3	CASLWGSSGNTIYF
TRBV7-9	TRBJ2-1	CASSDPGGVSYNEQFF
TRBV28	TRBJ2-7	CASSSMQPGQGPSYEQYF
TRBV29-1	TRBJ2-1	CSAGAYRDNEQFF
TRBV20-1	TRBJ2-5	CNTGPQETQYF